This T cell receptor beta chain was found in a study of blood T cell repertoires in COVID-19. Study details: There were acute and convalescent COVID-19 samples, and they came from the United States, Italy and Spain. PBMCs, B-cell-depleted T cells, or T cells were the source of the cDNA or gDNA that made up the material.

Original analysis: Scientists estimated how many nucleated cells there were by amplifying reference gene primers. TCRdb's copy holds only in-frame clones and misses some; the assay was immunoSEQ multiplex PCR. The V and J calls and the clone size are those of that table, but D and trimming were determined from the DNA. This table has about 5,600 clones, approximately 84% appearing once. This clone turned up a few times. Per the germline V gene, CDR1 is SGHTA and CDR2 is FQGNSA. The CDR3 sequence is 16 residues long. The J segment lost 4 bases and the V segment lost 4 bases, leaving 9 bases of the junction unmatched.

This TCR was recovered from a human donor in a cohort sampled during active COVID-19. The chain employs TRBV7-2 and TRBJ1-5, with 8 bases lining up with TRBD1. Sequences were obtained from peripheral blood. The CDR3 DNA reads as TGTGCCAGCAGCTCTCAGATAGGACAGGGTAATCAGCCCCAGCATTTT. Protein: CASSSQIGQGNQPQHF. Using reference TRBV7-2 and TRBJ1-5 for the parts outside the CDR3, the full variable domain is GAGVSQSPSNKVTEKGKDVELRCDPISGHTALYWYRQSLGQGLEFLIYFQGNSAPDKSGLPSDRFSAERTGGSVSTLTIQRTQQEDSAVYLCASSSQIGQGNQPQHFGDGTRLSIL.